Shown below are 17 T cell receptor beta chains from a single sample sequenced in a study of CD8+ T cells in alopecia areata. Noted treatment: oral pan-JAK inhibitor, 5-10 mg twice daily. RNA, once extracted, was reverse transcribed into cDNA for use as the sequencing template. Method: immunoSEQ multiplex PCR; TCRdb's copy keeps in-frame clones and lacks some. The data show 270,000 or so clones, 58% seen once. Sequenced material: CD4+ T cells sorted from blood, taken at week 24, from a patient treated with tofacitinib. Every receptor here comes from a human donor with alopecia areata.

This sequence joins TRBV29-1 and TRBJ2-5; 12 bases fit TRBD2. The germline V gene has CDR1 SQVTM and CDR2 ANQGSEA. The CDR3 is 15 amino acids. Trimming at V came to 2 bases and at J to 5 bases, leaving 6 bases not matched to a gene. CDR3 DNA: TGCAGCGTTGAATTACTAGCGGGGGGCCGGGAGACCCAGTACTTC. Protein product: CSVELLAGGRETQYF.

This clone was found a few times. The chain has TRBV4-3 and TRBJ2-3, with 12 bases matching TRBD2. There are 18 residues in the CDR3. Trimming removed 0 bases from V and 5 bases from J; junction bases left unmatched: 9. CDR1 is LGHNA, CDR2 YSLEER, per germline. The CDR3 DNA sequence: TGCGCCAGCAGCCAAGAGGTGGCTAGCGGGGGGGCGGTAGATACGCAGTATTTT. This gives the protein CASSQEVASGGAVDTQYF.

The CDR3 DNA reads as TGTGCCAGCAGCGTAGGGAGCGATAGCACAGATACGCAGTATTTT. It yields the protein CASSVGSDSTDTQYF. The chain is built from TRBV9 and TRBJ2-3; D gene ambiguous. Germline V gives CDR1 SGDLS, CDR2 YYNGEE. This CDR3 is 15 amino acids long. Trimming took off 0 bases at V and 0 bases at J, with 8 bases between the two ends. The whole variable domain, filled in from reference TRBV9 and TRBJ2-3, reads DSGVTQTPKHLITATGQRVTLRCSPRSGDLSVYWYQQSLDQGLQFLIQYYNGEERAKGNILERFSAQQFPDLHSELNLSSLELGDSALYFCASSVGSDSTDTQYFGPGTRLTVL.

The V and J genes are TRBV6-5 and TRBJ1-4; D is ambiguous. The CDR3 spans 14 residues. Germline-derived CDR1 and CDR2 are MNHEY and SVGAGI. V shed 4 bases and J shed 5 bases, with 11 bases lying between them. CDR3 DNA: TGTGCCAGCAGTTTCGGTCGGATCAATGAAAAACTGTTTTTT. This encodes CASSFGRINEKLFF.

The chain carries TRBV5-5 and TRBJ2-1; a possible D gene is TRBD1 (6 bases). The germline V gene encodes CDR1 SGHKS and CDR2 YYEKEE (reference sequence). The CDR3 is 14 residues long. Trimming took off 4 bases at V and 5 bases at J, with 13 bases between the two ends. The CDR3 DNA reads TGTGCCAGCAGCACCGGGACACAGAACAATGAGCAGTTCTTC. Protein sequence: CASSTGTQNNEQFF.

The chain couples TRBV20-1 to TRBJ2-3; no clear D gene. The V and J ends lost 3 bases and 7 bases respectively, with 8 bases between them. The CDR3 contains 11 residues. Germline-derived CDR1 and CDR2 are DFQATT and SNEGSKA (reference sequence). Written as DNA, the CDR3 is TGCAGTGCTAGTAGTCGAAATACGCAGTATTTT. It encodes CSASSRNTQYF.

This clone occurred a few times. The genes are TRBV29-1 and TRBJ2-5, with D perhaps TRBD2 (7 bases). Trimming shortened V by 7 bases and J by 2 bases, and 17 bases separated the two germline ends. Germline values: CDR1 SQVTM, CDR2 ANQGSEA. The CDR3 loop spans 14 amino acids. Here the CDR3 DNA reads TGCAGCGCCCCGGTAGGGGGGGGACAAGAGACCCAGTACTTC. Its protein product is CSAPVGGGQETQYF.

The chain recombines TRBV18 with TRBJ2-5; D call uncertain. V lost 0 bases to trimming and J lost 4 bases, with 6 bases between them. Germline V CDR1 and CDR2: KGHSH, LQKENI. The CDR3 has 13 residues. CDR3 nucleotide sequence: TGTGCCAGCTCACCACCGGTTCTAGAGACCCAGTACTTC. It encodes CASSPPVLETQYF.

The rearrangement uses TRBV9 and TRBJ2-1, with D tentatively TRBD2 (5 bases). This CDR3 region has 16 residues. V was cut by 3 bases and J by 0 bases, with 13 bases left in between. Germline values: CDR1 SGDLS, CDR2 YYNGEE. The CDR3 DNA is TGTGCCAGCAGCGCCCGAGCGGAGAGCTCCTACAATGAGCAGTTCTTC. Its protein product is CASSARAESSYNEQFF. Full variable domain (rest looked up from reference TRBV9 and TRBJ2-1): DSGVTQTPKHLITATGQRVTLRCSPRSGDLSVYWYQQSLDQGLQFLIQYYNGEERAKGNILERFSAQQFPDLHSELNLSSLELGDSALYFCASSARAESSYNEQFFGPGTRLTVL.

This clone occurred a few times. The chain's CDR3 is CATSRDLTGGGYGYTF. CDR3 nucleotide sequence: TGTGCCACCAGCAGAGATTTGACAGGGGGCGGGTATGGCTACACCTTC. The rearrangement links TRBV15 to TRBJ1-2, with 10 bases fitting TRBD1. CDR3 size: 16 residues. V dropped 0 bases and J dropped 5; count of bases not matched to a gene: 6. Germline assignment: CDR1 LNHNV and CDR2 YYDKDF (reference sequence).

This chain uses TRBV2 with TRBJ2-6; the match to TRBD2 covers 10 bases. This CDR3 contains 16 residues. Per the germline V gene, CDR1 is SNHLY and CDR2 is FYNNEI. The V gene end was trimmed by 7 bases and the J gene end by 4 bases; junction bases not matched to a gene: 7. Written as DNA, the CDR3 is TGTGCCAGCACAGGAGCGGGGGGGCCAGGGGCCAACGTCCTGACTTTC. Protein sequence: CASTGAGGPGANVLTF.

The rearrangement links TRBV5-1 to TRBJ1-4, with TRBD1 as a possible D gene (6 bases). V was trimmed by 0 bases and J by 6 bases, leaving 9 bases between them. Germline values: CDR1 SGHRS, CDR2 YFSETQ. The CDR3 consists of 14 residues. The DNA for the CDR3 is TGCGCCAGCAGCTTGGACAGGGTCCATGAAAAACTGTTTTTT. Its protein is CASSLDRVHEKLFF.

V is TRBV7-2 and J is TRBJ1-2; no clear D. Germline CDR1 is SGHTA and CDR2 is FQGNSA. The CDR3 contains 15 residues. Trimming took off 1 base at V and 8 bases at J, with 17 bases between the two ends. CDR3 coding DNA: TGTGCCAGCAGCTTAGATGAGACTGGGGTGGGCGGCTACACCTTC. Protein: CASSLDETGVGGYTF.

About this clone itself: A junction boundary mismatches the germline segment, possibly from a read error. V usage is TRBV27 and J usage is TRBJ1-2; the D gene is possibly TRBD1 (5 bases). From germline, CDR1 is MNHEY and CDR2 SMNVEV (reference sequence). The CDR3 totals 13 residues. This chain's CDR3 is CASRPNTGTPFFF. The DNA of the CDR3 is TGTGCCAGCAGACCAAATACCGGGACTCCATTTTTCTTC.

To note about this clone: This sample includes further DNA sequences coding for the same CDR3. The J gene is TRBJ2-5, the V gene TRBV7-2, with 15 bases aligning to TRBD2. CDR3 length: 16 residues. Germline CDR1 is SGHTA and CDR2 is FQGNSA. J gave up 1 base and V 6 bases, and 3 bases lay outside the gene matches. CDR3 in amino acids: CASSPGLAGGQETQYF. The CDR3 nucleotides read TGTGCCAGCAGTCCGGGACTAGCGGGGGGCCAAGAGACCCAGTACTTC.

The sample holds one count of this clone. The V and J genes are TRBV5-4 and TRBJ1-1, with 7 bases lining up with TRBD1. The germline V gene has CDR1 SGHNT and CDR2 YYREEE (reference sequence). V shed 3 bases and J 1 base; nucleotides not matched to a gene: 3. The CDR3 is 14 residues long. CDR3: CASSSRTGNTEAFF. The CDR3 DNA reads as TGTGCCAGCAGCTCTCGGACAGGGAACACTGAAGCTTTCTTT.

This clone occurred a few times. The chain combines TRBV6-1 with TRBJ1-1; D might be TRBD1 (6 bases). Looked up from germline, CDR1 is MNHNS and CDR2 is SASEGT. V was cut by 4 bases and J by 5 bases, with 11 bases left in between. The CDR3 spans 13 residues. The CDR3 region is CASSGTGRTEAFF. CDR3 DNA: TGTGCCAGCAGTGGTACAGGGAGGACTGAAGCTTTCTTT.